This T cell receptor (beta chain) is drawn from a study of T cell repertoires in cytomegalovirus infection. This CDR3 spans 13 amino acids. Trimming shortened V by 4 bases and J by 11 bases, and 14 bases separated the two germline ends. In germline, CDR1 is SEHNR, CDR2 FQNEAQ (reference sequence). This clonotype was detected many times. Via MiXCR, TCRdb re-called the reads, giving one row per CDR3 protein. The sample has 290,000 or so distinct CDR3 sequences; roughly 25% are singletons. V and J are TRBV7-9 and TRBJ1-4; D call uncertain. The TCR was taken from a human donor in good health (CMV status not recorded). Some clones in this sample may be carry-over from other donors' samples. The sequencing input was PBMCs. The CDR3 protein is CASSSDPAGKLFF. In DNA form, the CDR3 reads TGTGCCAGCAGCTCGGACCCGGCGGGGAAACTGTTTTTT.